Each of the 15 T cell receptor beta chains below was sequenced from the same sample in a study of regulatory T cells in long-lasting Graves disease. The time point denotes: persistent/refractory GD, antithyroid drugs over 5 years with positive TRAb. From RNA extracted from PBMCs, the TCR library was made. Researchers made TCR beta libraries by using iRepertoire HTBI primers and running Arm-PCR on CDR3 regions. MiXCR, applied by TCRdb to the multiplex PCR reads, yields one record per CDR3 protein. This sample has 400,000 to 500,000 distinct CDR3 sequences, with under 25% found just once. The starting material was peripheral blood mononuclear cells (PBMCs), obtained when the disease was refractory, from a patient treated with antithyroid drugs. These TCRs come from a female donor with Graves disease.

This clonotype was picked up many times. V usage is TRBV13 and J usage is TRBJ2-7; 7 bases are shared with TRBD2. The CDR3 covers 13 residues. The V segment lost 5 bases and the J segment 7 bases; nucleotides outside the gene matches: 8. The germline V gene encodes CDR1 PRHDT and CDR2 FYEKMQ (reference sequence). The CDR3, as DNA: TGTGCCAGCAGCCCCGGGAGGCCGGTGGAGCAGTACTTC. This sequence encodes CASSPGRPVEQYF.

This clonotype came up a few times. The chain joins TRBV30 to TRBJ1-1; D call uncertain. This CDR3 is 15 amino acids long. CDR1 GTSNPN and CDR2 SVGIG come from the germline V gene (reference sequence). V lost 7 bases and J 1 base, leaving 19 bases between the germline ends. The CDR3 coding sequence is TGTGCCTTACCGGGCTCCTTCGGGGAGAACACTGAAGCTTTCTTT. It yields the protein CALPGSFGENTEAFF.

Details on this clonotype: Since a much larger clone is just one base distant, this may be a read error. J is TRBJ1-2 and V is TRBV29-1, with no clear D. The CDR3 runs 14 residues. Trimming stripped 5 bases from V and 3 bases from J, with 16 bases between. Germline lookup yields CDR1 SQVTM and CDR2 ANQGSEA. CDR3 DNA sequence: TGCAGCGTTCCCCTACGGGGTATGGACTATGGCTACACCTTC. Translating it yields CSVPLRGMDYGYTF.

This chain joins TRBV7-2 and TRBJ1-1; 7 bases are shared with TRBD1. Germline loops: CDR1 SGHTA, CDR2 FQGNSA. The CDR3 covers 15 residues. V trimming: 5 bases; J trimming: 1 base; junction bases outside the gene matches: 7. The CDR3 region has the DNA TGTGCCAGCAGCCCCCAGGACAGGCCGAACACTGAAGCTTTCTTT. Protein sequence: CASSPQDRPNTEAFF.

This clonotype was counted many times. The chain joins TRBV5-1 to TRBJ2-6; D is possibly TRBD2 (6 bases). The V end lost 0 bases, the J end lost 0 bases, and 7 bases lay between the germline ends. Germline values: CDR1 SGHRS, CDR2 YFSETQ. The CDR3 consists of 16 residues. The CDR3 nucleotides are TGCGCCAGCAGCTTGGCGGGGGACTCTGGGGCCAACGTCCTGACTTTC. Translated, it gives CASSLAGDSGANVLTF.

At least ten counts were recorded for this clonotype. The chain uses TRBV20-1 and TRBJ2-5; D is uncertain. This CDR3 is 12 amino acids long. CDR1 DFQATT and CDR2 SNEGSKA come from the germline V gene (reference sequence). With 7 bases removed from V and 1 base from J, the gap between germline ends came to 10 bases. The CDR3 protein is CSVDVGQETQYF. The CDR3 coding sequence is TGCAGTGTTGACGTTGGCCAAGAGACCCAGTACTTC.

There are many counts of this clonotype. The chain joins TRBV28 to TRBJ2-7, with 13 bases aligning to TRBD2. Per the germline V gene, CDR1 is MDHEN and CDR2 is SYDVKM. V dropped 5 bases and J dropped 4; count of bases not matched to a gene: 5. CDR3 length equals 15 residues. CDR3 sequence: CASSLGTSGIYEQYF. In nucleotides, the CDR3 is TGTGCCAGCAGTCTAGGGACTAGCGGGATATACGAGCAGTACTTC.

In its sample, this clonotype was seen a few times. V is TRBV27 and J is TRBJ1-1; D is unresolved. The CDR3 is made up of 18 amino acids. Germline lookup yields CDR1 MNHEY and CDR2 SMNVEV (reference sequence). Trimming took 4 bases from V and 4 from J, leaving 25 bases between them. Written as DNA, the CDR3 is TGTGCCAGCAGTTGTTTAGACGGACTGAGAAAGAGGTGCACTGAAGCTTTCTTT. Encoded protein: CASSCLDGLRKRCTEAFF.

The genes are TRBV7-2 and TRBJ1-2, with a weak D call TRBD1 (6 bases). The germline V and J ends were trimmed by 3 bases and 7 bases, with 18 bases remaining between them. Germline V gene lookup returns CDR1 SGHTA and CDR2 FQGNSA. The CDR3 consists of 15 residues. CDR3 sequence (DNA): TGTGCCAGCAGCTTTAGGGGGGTGGAGGCTGGTGGCTACACCTTC. It specifies CASSFRGVEAGGYTF.

Comment on this clonotype: Since a much larger clone is just one base distant, this may be a read error. The J gene is TRBJ2-5, the V gene TRBV29-1; 7 bases map to TRBD2. The junction had 11 bases not matched to a gene; V was cut back by 4 bases and J by 3 bases. The CDR3 runs to 15 residues. CDR1 SQVTM and CDR2 ANQGSEA come from the germline V gene. CDR3 coding DNA: TGCAGCGTTGCAGTGTCTGGCGGGAGAAAAGAGACCCAGTACTTC. This codes for CSVAVSGGRKETQYF. The full variable domain, rest sourced from reference TRBV29-1 and TRBJ2-5, is SAVISQKPSRDICQRGTSLTIQCQVDSQVTMMFWYRQQPGQSLTLIATANQGSEATYESGFVIDKFPISRPNLTFSTLTVSNMSPEDSSIYLCSVAVSGGRKETQYFGPGTRLLVL.

This clonotype was detected ten times or more. V usage is TRBV11-1 and J usage is TRBJ2-7; no definite D call. Looked up from germline, CDR1 is SGHAT and CDR2 is FQDESV (reference sequence). The CDR3 contains 13 residues. V lost 3 bases and J 2 bases, leaving 8 bases between the germline ends. CDR3 region: CASSFSQTYEQYF. The CDR3 DNA follows: TGTGCCAGCAGCTTCTCACAAACCTACGAGCAGTACTTC.

This clonotype was counted many times. The chain recombines TRBV2 with TRBJ1-6; a possible D gene is TRBD1 (5 bases). The length of the CDR3 is 16 residues. V lost 5 bases, J lost 9 bases, and 20 bases lay in between. CDR1 and CDR2 from the germline V gene are SNHLY and FYNNEI. The CDR3 protein is CASSPPGTPYGSPLHF. As DNA, the CDR3 is TGTGCCAGCAGTCCGCCCGGGACTCCCTATGGTTCACCCCTCCACTTT.

This clonotype was seen at least ten times. CDR3 nucleotides: TGTGCCAGCACTGGGAGCTCTGGGGCCAACGTCCTGACTTTC. Translation: CASTGSSGANVLTF. The J gene is TRBJ2-6, the V gene TRBV6-1; D is perhaps TRBD2 (5 bases). Germline CDR1 MNHNS, CDR2 SASEGT. This CDR3 has 14 residues. With 7 bases removed from V and 0 bases from J, the gap between germline ends came to 7 bases.

This clonotype was seen repeatedly, ten times or more. The gene calls are TRBV10-3 and TRBJ1-2; no firm D call. Per germline, CDR1 ENHRY and CDR2 SYGVKD. V lost 0 bases, J lost 8 bases, and 10 bases lay in between. The CDR3 spans 13 residues. CDR3: CAISESTGWGYTF. The DNA of the CDR3 is TGTGCCATCAGTGAGTCGACGGGGTGGGGCTACACCTTC.

There are a few counts of this clonotype. The rearrangement links TRBV7-8 to TRBJ1-5; D is perhaps TRBD1 (6 bases). CDR1 and CDR2 from the germline V gene are SGHVS and FQNEAQ. Trimming took 4 bases from V and 7 from J, leaving 14 bases between them. The CDR3 sequence is 14 residues long. The CDR3 loop reads CASSSYREGQPQHF. The CDR3 region has the DNA TGTGCCAGCAGCTCCTACAGGGAGGGCCAGCCCCAGCATTTT.